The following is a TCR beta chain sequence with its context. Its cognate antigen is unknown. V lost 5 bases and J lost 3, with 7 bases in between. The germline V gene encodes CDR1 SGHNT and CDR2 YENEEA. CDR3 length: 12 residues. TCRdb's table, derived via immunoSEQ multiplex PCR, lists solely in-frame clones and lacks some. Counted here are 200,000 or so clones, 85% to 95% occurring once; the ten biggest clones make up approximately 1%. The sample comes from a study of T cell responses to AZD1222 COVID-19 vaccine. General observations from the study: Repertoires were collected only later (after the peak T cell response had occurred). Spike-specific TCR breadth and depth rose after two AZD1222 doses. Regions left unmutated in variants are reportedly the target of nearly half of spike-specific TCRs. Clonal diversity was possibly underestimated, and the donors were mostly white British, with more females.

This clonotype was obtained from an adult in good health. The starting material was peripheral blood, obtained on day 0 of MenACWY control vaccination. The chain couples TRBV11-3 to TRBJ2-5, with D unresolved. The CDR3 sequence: CASSQRKETQYF. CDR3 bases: TGTGCCAGCAGCCAAAGAAAAGAGACCCAGTACTTC.